This T cell receptor (beta chain) comes out of a study of PD-L1 blockade in urothelial cancer. Study-wide background: Patients went on atezolizumab in 2014, receiving 1,200 mg intravenously every 3 weeks.

Time point described: peripheral blood 6 weeks after treatment start. Assay: immunoSEQ multiplex PCR; the TCRdb copy retains only in-frame clones and omits some. The repertoire holds about 36,000 clones, with roughly 80% as singletons. Germline V gives CDR1 GTSNPN, CDR2 SVGIG (reference sequence). The CDR3 consists of 14 residues. V dropped 4 bases and J dropped 7 bases, with 14 bases sitting between them. This clone was found once. Here the sequenced sample was PBMCs, taken around atezolizumab (anti-PD-L1) treatment. The V and J genes are TRBV30 and TRBJ1-6; D uncertain. The receptor comes from a man aged 40-55 years with urothelial cancer. The CDR3, as DNA: TGTGCCTGGAAGAGCACCTTAGAAAATTCACCCCTCCACTTT. It is translated as CAWKSTLENSPLHF.